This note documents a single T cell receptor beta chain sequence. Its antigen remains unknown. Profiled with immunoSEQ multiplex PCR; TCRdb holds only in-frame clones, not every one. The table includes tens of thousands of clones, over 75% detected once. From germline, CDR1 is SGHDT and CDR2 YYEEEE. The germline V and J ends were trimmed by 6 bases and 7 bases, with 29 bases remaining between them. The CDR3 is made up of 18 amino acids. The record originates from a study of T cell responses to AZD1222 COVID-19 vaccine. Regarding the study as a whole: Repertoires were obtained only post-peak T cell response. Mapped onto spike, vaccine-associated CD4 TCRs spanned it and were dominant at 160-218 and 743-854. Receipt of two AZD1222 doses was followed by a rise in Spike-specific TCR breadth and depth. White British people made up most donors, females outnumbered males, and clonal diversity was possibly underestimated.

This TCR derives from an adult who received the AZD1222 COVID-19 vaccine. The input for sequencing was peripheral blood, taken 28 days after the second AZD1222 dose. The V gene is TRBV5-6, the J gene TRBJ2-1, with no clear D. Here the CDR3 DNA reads TGTGCCAGCACCGGGCAGGTTAACTTATGGCTGTTGGCAAATGAGCAGTTCTTC. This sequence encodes CASTGQVNLWLLANEQFF.